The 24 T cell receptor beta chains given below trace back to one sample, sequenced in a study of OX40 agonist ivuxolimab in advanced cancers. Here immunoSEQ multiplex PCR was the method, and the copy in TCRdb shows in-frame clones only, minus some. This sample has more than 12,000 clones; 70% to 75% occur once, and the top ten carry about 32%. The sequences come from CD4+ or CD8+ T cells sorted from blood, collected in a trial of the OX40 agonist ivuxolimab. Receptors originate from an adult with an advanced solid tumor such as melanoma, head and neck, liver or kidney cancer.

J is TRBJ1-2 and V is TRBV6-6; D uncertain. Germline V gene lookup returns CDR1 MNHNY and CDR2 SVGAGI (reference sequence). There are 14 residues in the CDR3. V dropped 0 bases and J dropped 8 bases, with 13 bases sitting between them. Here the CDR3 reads CASSYSPDLEGYTF. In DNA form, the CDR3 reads TGTGCCAGCAGTTACTCTCCGGATCTGGAGGGCTACACCTTC.

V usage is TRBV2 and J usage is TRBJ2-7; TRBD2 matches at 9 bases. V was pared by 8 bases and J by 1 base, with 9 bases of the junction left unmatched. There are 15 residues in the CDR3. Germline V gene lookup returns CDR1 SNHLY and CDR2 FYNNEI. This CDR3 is CASDPRLAESYEQYF. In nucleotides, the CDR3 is TGTGCCAGCGATCCTAGACTAGCGGAATCCTACGAGCAGTACTTC.

The CDR3: CASRESWGRDTEAFF. CDR3 bases: TGTGCCAGCCGAGAAAGCTGGGGACGGGACACTGAAGCTTTCTTT. The chain combines TRBV6-5 with TRBJ1-1, with a weak D call TRBD1 (5 bases). This CDR3 comprises 15 residues. Germline V gene sequence: CDR1 MNHEY, CDR2 SVGAGI. Trimming shortened V by 8 bases and J by 3 bases, and 19 bases separated the two germline ends.

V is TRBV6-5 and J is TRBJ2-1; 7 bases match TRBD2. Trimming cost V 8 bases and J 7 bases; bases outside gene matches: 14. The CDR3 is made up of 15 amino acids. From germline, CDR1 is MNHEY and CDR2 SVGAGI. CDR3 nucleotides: TGTGCCAGCTCAGATGGCGGGAGCACGGCGAATGAGCAGTTCTTC. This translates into CASSDGGSTANEQFF.

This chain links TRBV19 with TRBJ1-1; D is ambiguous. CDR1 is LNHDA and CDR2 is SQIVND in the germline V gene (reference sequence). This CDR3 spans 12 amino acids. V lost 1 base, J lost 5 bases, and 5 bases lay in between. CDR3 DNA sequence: TGTGCCAGTAGTATAGGTGAAACTGAAGCTTTCTTT. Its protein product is CASSIGETEAFF.

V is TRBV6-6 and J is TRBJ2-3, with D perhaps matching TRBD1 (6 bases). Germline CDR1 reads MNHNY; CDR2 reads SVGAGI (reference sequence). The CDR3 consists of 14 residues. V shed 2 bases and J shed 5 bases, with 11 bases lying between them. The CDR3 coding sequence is TGTGCCAGCAGTTACGGCAGGGGTAAAGATACGCAGTATTTT. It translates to CASSYGRGKDTQYF.

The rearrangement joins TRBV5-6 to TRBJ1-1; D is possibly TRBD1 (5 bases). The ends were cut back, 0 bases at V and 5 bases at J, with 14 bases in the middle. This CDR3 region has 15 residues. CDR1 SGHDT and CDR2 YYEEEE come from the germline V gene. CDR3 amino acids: CASSLGQGVGTEAFF. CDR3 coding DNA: TGTGCCAGCAGCTTGGGCCAGGGAGTGGGAACTGAAGCTTTCTTT.

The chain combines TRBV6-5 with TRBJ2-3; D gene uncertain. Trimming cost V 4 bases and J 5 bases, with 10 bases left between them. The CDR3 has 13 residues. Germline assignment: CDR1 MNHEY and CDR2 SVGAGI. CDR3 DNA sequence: TGTGCCAGCAGTTTGGCGGCGGAAGATACGCAGTATTTT. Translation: CASSLAAEDTQYF.

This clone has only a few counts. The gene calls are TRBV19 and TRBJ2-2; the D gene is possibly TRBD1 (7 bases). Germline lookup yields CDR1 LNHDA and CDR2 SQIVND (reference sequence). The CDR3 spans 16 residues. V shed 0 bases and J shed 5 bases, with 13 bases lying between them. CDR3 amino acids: CASSIEETGRTGELFF. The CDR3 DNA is TGTGCCAGTAGTATAGAAGAGACAGGGAGGACCGGGGAGCTGTTTTTT.

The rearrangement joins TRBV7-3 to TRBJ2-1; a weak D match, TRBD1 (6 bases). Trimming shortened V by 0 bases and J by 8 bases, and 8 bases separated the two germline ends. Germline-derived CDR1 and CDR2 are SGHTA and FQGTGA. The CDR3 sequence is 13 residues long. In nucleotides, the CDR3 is TGTGCCAGCAGCTTAACGGGGGCCGATGAGCAGTTCTTC. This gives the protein CASSLTGADEQFF.

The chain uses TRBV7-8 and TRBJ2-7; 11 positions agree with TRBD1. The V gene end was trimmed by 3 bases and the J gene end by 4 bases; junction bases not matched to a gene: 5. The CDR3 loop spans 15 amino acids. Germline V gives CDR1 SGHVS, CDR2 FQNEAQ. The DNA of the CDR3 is TGTGCCAGCAGCTTGCCGGACAGGGGGCAGTACGAGCAGTACTTC. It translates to CASSLPDRGQYEQYF.

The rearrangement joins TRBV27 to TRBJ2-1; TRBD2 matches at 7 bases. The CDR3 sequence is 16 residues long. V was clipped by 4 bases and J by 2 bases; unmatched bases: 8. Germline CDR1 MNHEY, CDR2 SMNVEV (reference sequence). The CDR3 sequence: CASSSIASGAYNEQFF. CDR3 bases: TGTGCCAGCAGTTCTATCGCTAGCGGAGCCTACAATGAGCAGTTCTTC.

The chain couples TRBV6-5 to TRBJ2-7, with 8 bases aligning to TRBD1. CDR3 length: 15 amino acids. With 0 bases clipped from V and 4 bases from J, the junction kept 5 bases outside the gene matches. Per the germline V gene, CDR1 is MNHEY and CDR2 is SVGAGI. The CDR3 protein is CASSYSGQGVYEQYF. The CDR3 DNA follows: TGTGCCAGCAGTTACTCAGGACAGGGTGTATACGAGCAGTACTTC.

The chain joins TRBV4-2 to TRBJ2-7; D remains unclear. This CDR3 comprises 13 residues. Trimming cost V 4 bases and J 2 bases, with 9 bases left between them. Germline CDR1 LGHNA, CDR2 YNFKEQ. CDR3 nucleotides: TGTGCCAGCAGCCTTAACCTCGCCTACGAGCAGTACTTC. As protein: CASSLNLAYEQYF.

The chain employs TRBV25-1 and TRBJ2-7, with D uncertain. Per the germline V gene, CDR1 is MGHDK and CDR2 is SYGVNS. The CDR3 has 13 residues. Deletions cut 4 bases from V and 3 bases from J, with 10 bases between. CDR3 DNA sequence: TGTGCCAGCAGTGCGGTGGGCGGCTACGAGCAGTACTTC. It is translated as CASSAVGGYEQYF.

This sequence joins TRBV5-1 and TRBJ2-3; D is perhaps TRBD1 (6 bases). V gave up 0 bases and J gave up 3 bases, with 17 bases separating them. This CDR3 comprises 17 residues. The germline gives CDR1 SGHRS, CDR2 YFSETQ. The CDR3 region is CASSLANSARGTDTQYF. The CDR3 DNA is TGCGCCAGCAGCTTGGCAAATTCGGCGAGGGGGACAGATACGCAGTATTTT.

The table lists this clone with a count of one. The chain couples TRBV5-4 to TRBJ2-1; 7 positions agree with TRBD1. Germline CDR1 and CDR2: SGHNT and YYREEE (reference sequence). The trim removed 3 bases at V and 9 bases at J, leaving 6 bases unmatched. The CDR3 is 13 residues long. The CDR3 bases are TGTGCCAGCAGCTACGACAGGGAATGTGAGCAGTTCTTC. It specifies CASSYDRECEQFF.

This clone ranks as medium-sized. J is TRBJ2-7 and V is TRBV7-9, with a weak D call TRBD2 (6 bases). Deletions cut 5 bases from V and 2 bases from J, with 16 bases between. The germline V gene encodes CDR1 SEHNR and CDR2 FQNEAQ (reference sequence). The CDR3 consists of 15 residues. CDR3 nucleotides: TGTGCCAGCAGCCCCCGGAGGGATTCCCCCTACGAGCAGTACTTC. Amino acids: CASSPRRDSPYEQYF.

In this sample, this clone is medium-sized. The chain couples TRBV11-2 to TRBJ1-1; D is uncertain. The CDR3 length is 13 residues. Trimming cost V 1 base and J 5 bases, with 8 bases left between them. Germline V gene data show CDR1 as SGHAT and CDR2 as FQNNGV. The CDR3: CASSLAALTEAFF. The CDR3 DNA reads TGTGCCAGCAGCTTAGCCGCGTTAACTGAAGCTTTCTTT.

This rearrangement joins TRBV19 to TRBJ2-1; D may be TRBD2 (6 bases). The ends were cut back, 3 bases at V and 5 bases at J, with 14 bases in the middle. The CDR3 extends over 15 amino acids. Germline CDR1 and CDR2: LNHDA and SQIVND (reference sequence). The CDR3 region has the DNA TGTGCCAGTAGTATCGGGAGCCCGAGTGACAATGAGCAGTTCTTC. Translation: CASSIGSPSDNEQFF.

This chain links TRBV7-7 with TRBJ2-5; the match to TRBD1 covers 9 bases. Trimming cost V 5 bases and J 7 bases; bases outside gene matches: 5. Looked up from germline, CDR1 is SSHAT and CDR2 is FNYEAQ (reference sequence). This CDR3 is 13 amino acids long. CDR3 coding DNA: TGTGCCAGCAGCACCCAGACAGGGGGGACCCAGTACTTC. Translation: CASSTQTGGTQYF.

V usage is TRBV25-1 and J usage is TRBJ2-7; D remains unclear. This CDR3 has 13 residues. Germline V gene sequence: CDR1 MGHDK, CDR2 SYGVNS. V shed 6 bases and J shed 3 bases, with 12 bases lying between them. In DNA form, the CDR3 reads TGTGCCAGCAGCGCTTCGTTTCTCTACGAGCAGTACTTC. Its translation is CASSASFLYEQYF.

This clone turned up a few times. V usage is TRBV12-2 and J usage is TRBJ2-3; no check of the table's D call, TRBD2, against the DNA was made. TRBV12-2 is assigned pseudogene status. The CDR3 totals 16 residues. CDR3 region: CASRFSSDYHKDTQYF. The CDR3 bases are TGTGCAAGTCGCTTCTCATCGGACTATCATAAGGATACGCAGTATTTT.

The CDR3 nucleotides read TGCGCCAGCAGCCAAGACCCGGCGGGAGGATTGTACGAGCAGTACTTC. Translated: CASSQDPAGGLYEQYF. The chain employs TRBV4-1 and TRBJ2-7; 8 nucleotides line up with TRBD2. This CDR3 is built from 16 residues. The J segment lost 4 bases and the V segment lost 0 bases, leaving 8 bases of the junction unmatched. The germline V gene encodes CDR1 MGHRA and CDR2 YSYEKL.